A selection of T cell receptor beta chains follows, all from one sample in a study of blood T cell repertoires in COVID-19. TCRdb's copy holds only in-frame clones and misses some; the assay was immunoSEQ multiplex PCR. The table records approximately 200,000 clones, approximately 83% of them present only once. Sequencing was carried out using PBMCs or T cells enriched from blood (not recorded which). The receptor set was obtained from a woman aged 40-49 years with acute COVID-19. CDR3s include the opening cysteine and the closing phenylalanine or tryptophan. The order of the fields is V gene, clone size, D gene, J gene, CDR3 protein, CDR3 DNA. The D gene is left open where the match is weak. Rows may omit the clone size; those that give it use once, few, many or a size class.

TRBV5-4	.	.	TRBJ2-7	CASNAEGVLYEQYF	TGTGCCAGCAACGCCGAGGGGGTCCTCTACGAGCAGTACTTC
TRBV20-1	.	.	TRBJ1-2	CKGGGYTF	TGCAAAGGAGGGGGCTACACCTTC
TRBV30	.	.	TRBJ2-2	CAWSETVSTGELFF	TGTGCCTGGAGTGAAACCGTGAGCACCGGGGAGCTGTTTTTT
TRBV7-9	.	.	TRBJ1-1	CASSPQKNTEAFF	TGTGCCAGCAGCCCACAGAAGAACACTGAAGCTTTCTTT
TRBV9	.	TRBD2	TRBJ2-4	CASSVGGGRSAKNIQYF	TGTGCCAGCAGCGTAGGTGGCGGGAGGTCGGCCAAAAACATTCAGTACTTC
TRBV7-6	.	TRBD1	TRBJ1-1	CASSLGTGDYTEAFF	TGTGCCAGCAGCTTAGGGACAGGGGATTACACTGAAGCTTTCTTT
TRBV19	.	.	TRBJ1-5	CASRTLTAPQHF	TGTGCCAGTAGGACCCTAACAGCGCCCCAGCATTTT
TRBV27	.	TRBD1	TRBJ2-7	CASSLGQGLLYEQYF	TGTGCCAGCAGTCTGGGACAGGGACTCCTCTACGAGCAGTACTTC
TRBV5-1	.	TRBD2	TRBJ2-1	CASSLDVSGGNEQFF	TGCGCCAGCAGCTTGGATGTGTCGGGAGGGAATGAGCAGTTCTTC
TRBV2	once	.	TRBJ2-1	CASRRRTVTYNEQFF	TGTGCCAGCCGTAGGAGGACGGTTACCTACAATGAGCAGTTCTTC
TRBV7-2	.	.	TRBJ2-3	CASSPPGLRTDTQYF	TGTGCCAGCAGCCCTCCGGGACTCCGCACAGATACGCAGTATTTT
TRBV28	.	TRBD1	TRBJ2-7	CASSLDRGLVSYEQYF	TGTGCCAGCAGTTTAGACAGGGGGCTCGTCTCCTACGAGCAGTACTTC
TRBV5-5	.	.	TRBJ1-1	CASTWGTPVGRGVTEAFF	TGTGCCAGCACCTGGGGGACCCCCGTGGGGCGGGGTGTAACTGAAGCTTTCTTT
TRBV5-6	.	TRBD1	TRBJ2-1	CASSITGGHYNEQFF	TGTGCCAGCAGCATCACAGGGGGCCATTACAATGAGCAGTTCTTC
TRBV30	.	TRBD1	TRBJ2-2	CASTQGEYAGELFF	TGTGCCTCAACGCAGGGGGAATACGCCGGGGAGCTGTTTTTT
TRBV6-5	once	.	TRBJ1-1	CASSYGTGGTEAFF	TGTGCCAGCAGTTACGGCACGGGGGGCACTGAAGCTTTCTTT
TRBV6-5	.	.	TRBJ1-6	CASSYQRSQGNSPLHF	TGTGCCAGCAGTTACCAAAGGTCGCAGGGTAATTCACCCCTCCACTTT